The next 32 T cell receptor beta chains were all read from a single sample in a study of somatic mutations in cytotoxic T cells in rheumatoid arthritis. Libraries were prepared by immunoSEQ multiplex PCR; TCRdb keeps only in-frame clonotypes and omits some of them. Of roughly 10,000 clones listed, 70% to 90% are singletons. Sequencing input: CD8+ T cells sorted from blood. These receptors all stem from an adult with rheumatoid arthritis.

This clone appeared a few times. The V call is TRBV13, the J call TRBJ2-1; TRBD2 might be the D (5 bases). CDR1 PRHDT and CDR2 FYEKMQ come from the germline V gene (reference sequence). V gave up 5 bases and J gave up 5 bases, with 19 bases separating them. The CDR3 contains 16 residues. The CDR3 here is CASSLVRLARHNEQFF. The CDR3 coding sequence is TGTGCCAGCAGCCTGGTCCGGCTAGCTCGTCACAATGAGCAGTTCTTC.

This clone was detected only once. This chain links TRBV6-4 with TRBJ2-3; possibly TRBD1 for D (6 bases). The germline CDR1 and CDR2 sequences are MRHNA and SNTAGT. The CDR3 totals 14 residues. Trimming took off 6 bases at V and 1 base at J, with 11 bases between the two ends. The CDR3 is CASRKRQGTDTQYF. CDR3 nucleotide sequence: TGTGCCAGCAGGAAACGACAGGGCACAGATACGCAGTATTTT.

This clone showed up just once. This sequence joins TRBV7-6 and TRBJ1-1; D possibly corresponds to TRBD1 (5 bases). This CDR3 is built from 16 residues. Deletions cut 7 bases from V and 4 bases from J, with 22 bases between. The germline CDR1 and CDR2 sequences are SGHVS and FNYEAQ. CDR3 loop: CASKVGSGGTSTEAFF. The CDR3 DNA follows: TGTGCCAGCAAAGTGGGCTCCGGGGGTACGAGCACTGAAGCTTTCTTT.

The chain recombines TRBV19 with TRBJ1-2, with a weak D call TRBD1 (6 bases). The CDR3 consists of 14 residues. The V end was cut by 5 bases, the J end by 0 bases, with 10 bases between. Germline V CDR1 and CDR2: LNHDA, SQIVND (reference sequence). DNA for the CDR3: TGTGCCAGTAGTTCCCGGACAGCTAACTATGGCTACACCTTC. Translating gives CASSSRTANYGYTF.

The V gene is TRBV29-1, the J gene TRBJ2-1; TRBD2 might be the D (5 bases). V lost 2 bases, J lost 7 bases, and 9 bases lay in between. Germline CDR1 is SQVTM and CDR2 is ANQGSEA. This CDR3 region has 12 residues. The chain's CDR3 is CSVEPGRNEQFF. CDR3 nucleotide sequence: TGCAGCGTTGAACCGGGAAGGAATGAGCAGTTCTTC.

The chain couples TRBV7-2 to TRBJ2-5, with TRBD2 matching over 7 bases. Germline V gene sequence: CDR1 SGHTA, CDR2 FQGNSA. The J segment lost 5 bases and the V segment lost 0 bases, leaving 15 bases of the junction unmatched. The CDR3 has 18 amino acids. CDR3 nucleotides: TGTGCCAGCAGCTTAGCCCGCCCTATCGGGTACGGGGGGGAGACCCAGTACTTC. Its translation: CASSLARPIGYGGETQYF.

The chain links TRBV27 to TRBJ2-7; D not certain. Per the germline V gene, CDR1 is MNHEY and CDR2 is SMNVEV (reference sequence). V lost 2 bases and J lost 5, with 4 bases in between. The CDR3 is 11 amino acids. The CDR3 sequence: CASSLGNEQYF. Written as DNA, the CDR3 is TGTGCCAGCAGTTTAGGCAACGAGCAGTACTTC.

V usage is TRBV7-8 and J usage is TRBJ2-1; 9 bases agree with TRBD1. The CDR3 runs 15 residues. The V gene's germline CDR1 is SGHVS and CDR2 FQNEAQ. V gave up 1 base and J gave up 9 bases; unmatched junction bases: 7. The CDR3 bases are TGTGCCAGCAGCTTAGGGGGGACAGGGATTAGTGAGCAGTTCTTC. This gives the protein CASSLGGTGISEQFF.

The V call is TRBV11-1, the J call TRBJ2-7; tentatively, D is TRBD1 (5 bases). Germline assignment: CDR1 SGHAT and CDR2 FQDESV (reference sequence). The CDR3 extends over 12 amino acids. V was pared by 1 base and J by 7 bases, with 8 bases between. DNA of the CDR3: TGTGCCAGCAGCTTAGGGGGCCTAGAGCAGTACTTC. Encoded protein: CASSLGGLEQYF.

The V gene is TRBV6-1, the J gene TRBJ1-1, with TRBD1 matching over 10 bases. V shed 3 bases and J 3 bases; nucleotides not matched to a gene: 10. Looked up from germline, CDR1 is MNHNS and CDR2 is SASEGT. This CDR3 has 17 residues. Here the CDR3 reads CASSDRDRGGRYTEAFF. The CDR3 nucleotides are TGTGCCAGCAGTGATCGGGACAGGGGAGGCCGATACACTGAAGCTTTCTTT.

This clone was picked up one time. This sequence joins TRBV19 and TRBJ2-1, with 8 bases identical to TRBD2. The CDR3 has 17 amino acids. The germline V gene has CDR1 LNHDA and CDR2 SQIVND (reference sequence). J gave up 5 bases and V 8 bases, and 17 bases lay outside the gene matches. Written as DNA, the CDR3 is TGTGCCAGTGAACTGAGACCAGGACTAGCCACCAACAATGAGCAGTTCTTC. It codes for CASELRPGLATNNEQFF.

This chain links TRBV11-1 with TRBJ2-5; D not certain. The germline CDR1 and CDR2 sequences are SGHAT and FQDESV (reference sequence). The CDR3 covers 15 residues. V lost 1 base to trimming and J lost 2 bases, with 11 bases between them. The CDR3 reads CASSLEGPVQETQYF. In nucleotides, the CDR3 is TGTGCCAGCAGCTTAGAGGGCCCGGTACAAGAGACCCAGTACTTC.

The sample holds a few counts of this clone. The chain has TRBV14 and TRBJ2-7, with 11 bases fitting TRBD2. Germline trimming cut 0 bases from V and 7 bases from J; bases unmatched to any gene: 8. The CDR3 is 16 residues long. Per germline, CDR1 SGHDN and CDR2 FVKESK. The CDR3 reads CASSQDTSGGHPEQYF. CDR3 DNA: TGTGCCAGCAGCCAAGATACTAGCGGGGGCCATCCGGAGCAGTACTTC.

This chain uses TRBV27 with TRBJ2-1; tentatively, D is TRBD1 (6 bases). This CDR3 has 14 residues. Between the trimmed V and J ends, which lost 6 bases and 4 bases, there was a span of 13 bases. Germline V gene lookup returns CDR1 MNHEY and CDR2 SMNVEV (reference sequence). CDR3 loop: CASSQFGQYNEQFF. Here the CDR3 DNA reads TGTGCCAGCAGCCAATTCGGACAGTACAATGAGCAGTTCTTC.

The V call is TRBV14, the J call TRBJ2-3; 8 bases map to TRBD2. Germline CDR1 is SGHDN and CDR2 is FVKESK. This CDR3 is 16 amino acids long. V shed 3 bases and J 2 bases; nucleotides not matched to a gene: 7. The CDR3 region has the DNA TGTGCCAGCAGCCACCCCGCGGGGGGATACACAGATACGCAGTATTTT. This codes for CASSHPAGGYTDTQYF.

The gene calls are TRBV27 and TRBJ1-1; D not resolved. V lost 3 bases and J 1 base, leaving 9 bases between the germline ends. The CDR3 totals 14 residues. Germline-derived CDR1 and CDR2 are MNHEY and SMNVEV (reference sequence). The CDR3 DNA reads as TGTGCCAGCAGTTTTGTACCGGGGAACACTGAAGCTTTCTTT. Translated, it gives CASSFVPGNTEAFF.

The sample holds a few counts of this clone. A junction end diverges from the germline sequence, so it may reflect a read error. This chain links TRBV7-6 with TRBJ2-2; D is unclear. From germline, CDR1 is SGHVS and CDR2 FNYEAQ. The CDR3 length is 12 residues. In DNA, the CDR3 is TGCGCTCTACACGGAAACACCGGGGAGCTGTTTTTT. It codes for CALHGNTGELFF. Looking up the rest from reference TRBV7-6 and TRBJ2-2 gives the full variable domain: GAGVSQSPRYKVTKRGQDVALRCDPISGHVSLYWYRQALGQGPEFLTYFNYEAQQDKSGLPNDRFSAERPEGSISTLTIQRTEQRDSAMYRCALHGNTGELFFGEGSRLTVL.

This rearrangement joins TRBV18 to TRBJ1-1, with D unresolved. In germline, CDR1 is KGHSH, CDR2 LQKENI. The V end lost 1 base, the J end lost 1 base, and 4 bases lay between the germline ends. The CDR3 consists of 13 residues. The CDR3 DNA reads TGTGCCAGCTCACCACAGGGGAACACTGAAGCTTTCTTT. It encodes CASSPQGNTEAFF.

This sequence joins TRBV27 and TRBJ2-1, with 8 bases aligning to TRBD2. V gave up 5 bases and J gave up 6 bases; unmatched junction bases: 9. The CDR3 is 15 amino acids. Germline loops: CDR1 MNHEY, CDR2 SMNVEV (reference sequence). The CDR3 sequence: CASSPKREILNEQFF. In DNA, the CDR3 is TGTGCCAGCAGTCCCAAGCGGGAGATTCTCAATGAGCAGTTCTTC.

The V gene is TRBV2, the J gene TRBJ2-1; perhaps TRBD1 as D (6 bases). The V end was cut by 3 bases, the J end by 2 bases, with 11 bases between. This CDR3 spans 15 amino acids. Germline values: CDR1 SNHLY, CDR2 FYNNEI. The DNA of the CDR3 is TGTGCCAGCAGTGACAGACGGGACACCTACAATGAGCAGTTCTTC. Translating gives CASSDRRDTYNEQFF. Complete variable domain (other parts from reference TRBV2 and TRBJ2-1): EPEVTQTPSHQVTQMGQEVILRCVPISNHLYFYWYRQILGQKVEFLVSFYNNEISEKSEIFDDQFSVERPDGSNFTLKIRSTKLEDSAMYFCASSDRRDTYNEQFFGPGTRLTVL.

The chain recombines TRBV14 with TRBJ2-7; D may be TRBD2 (6 bases). Deletions cut 6 bases from V and 1 base from J, with 13 bases between. Germline CDR1 reads SGHDN; CDR2 reads FVKESK. The CDR3 is made up of 14 amino acids. The CDR3 DNA reads TGTGCCAGCAGAAGTAGCGGAGGTTCCTACGAGCAGTACTTC. The encoded protein is CASRSSGGSYEQYF.

This clone appeared a few times. V gene TRBV19 combines with J gene TRBJ1-4; the match to TRBD1 covers 7 bases. Germline CDR1 is LNHDA and CDR2 is SQIVND (reference sequence). The CDR3 consists of 15 residues. The V segment lost 8 bases and the J segment 5 bases; nucleotides outside the gene matches: 11. CDR3 bases: TGTGCCAGTCAGGAACAGGGGCGGATAAATGAAAAACTGTTTTTT. Translation gives CASQEQGRINEKLFF.

The gene calls are TRBV9 and TRBJ2-7; no reliable D call. Germline-derived CDR1 and CDR2 are SGDLS and YYNGEE. Trimming removed 1 base at V and 1 base at J, with 12 bases between. This CDR3 spans 15 amino acids. The CDR3 here is CASSVSYGRSYEQYF. CDR3 sequence (DNA): TGTGCCAGCAGCGTAAGTTACGGACGATCCTACGAGCAGTACTTC.

This clone has a single count. The chain combines TRBV5-1 with TRBJ1-5; 9 nucleotides line up with TRBD1. V was pared by 3 bases and J by 9 bases, with 13 bases of the junction left unmatched. This CDR3 contains 16 residues. The germline V gene encodes CDR1 SGHRS and CDR2 YFSETQ. CDR3 in amino acids: CASSSVPGQGVGPQHF. CDR3 nucleotides: TGCGCCAGCAGCTCCGTCCCGGGACAGGGAGTCGGGCCCCAGCATTTT.

This sequence joins TRBV27 and TRBJ1-5; D remains unclear. Germline loops: CDR1 MNHEY, CDR2 SMNVEV (reference sequence). This CDR3 contains 13 residues. The ends were cut back, 0 bases at V and 5 bases at J, with 5 bases in the middle. The CDR3: CASSLSRDQPQHF. DNA for the CDR3: TGTGCCAGCAGTTTATCGAGAGATCAGCCCCAGCATTTT.

This clone was observed a few times. The V gene is TRBV12-5, the J gene TRBJ2-5; possible D gene TRBD2, 6 bases. Germline CDR1 reads LGHNT; CDR2 reads FRNRAP. This CDR3 region has 10 residues. Trimming shortened V by 11 bases and J by 4 bases, and 8 bases separated the two germline ends. Written as DNA, the CDR3 is TGTGCTTGGGGAGGAGAGACCCAGTACTTC. Protein product: CAWGGETQYF.

This chain links TRBV4-1 with TRBJ2-1; no firm D call. Trimming took off 3 bases at V and 2 bases at J, with 5 bases between the two ends. The germline gives CDR1 MGHRA, CDR2 YSYEKL. The CDR3 has 13 amino acids. The DNA for the CDR3 is TGCGCCAGCAGCCACCACGCCTACAATGAGCAGTTCTTC. Translating gives CASSHHAYNEQFF.

The rearrangement links TRBV19 to TRBJ1-1, with a tentative D call TRBD1 (5 bases). Trimming shortened V by 5 bases and J by 8 bases, and 18 bases separated the two germline ends. CDR3 length: 14 amino acids. Germline CDR1 reads LNHDA; CDR2 reads SQIVND (reference sequence). CDR3 region: CASSDRGAYLEAFF. The CDR3 DNA is TGTGCCAGTAGTGATAGGGGCGCCTACCTCGAAGCTTTCTTT.

This chain's CDR3 is CAISKGLAGGSYNEQFF. The CDR3 nucleotides are TGTGCCATCAGTAAAGGACTAGCGGGGGGATCTTACAATGAGCAGTTCTTC. The V gene is TRBV10-3, the J gene TRBJ2-1, with 14 bases lining up with TRBD2. Germline V lookup: CDR1 ENHRY, CDR2 SYGVKD. This CDR3 spans 17 amino acids. V shed 5 bases and J 4 bases; nucleotides not matched to a gene: 7.

This clone turned up a few times. The chain has TRBV5-1 and TRBJ1-2, with D perhaps TRBD1 (6 bases). The germline V gene encodes CDR1 SGHRS and CDR2 YFSETQ. V was cut by 4 bases and J by 8 bases, with 12 bases left in between. The CDR3 covers 12 residues. The CDR3 here is CASSAGAWGYTF. CDR3 sequence (DNA): TGCGCCAGCAGCGCAGGGGCCTGGGGCTACACCTTC.

This clone has a single count. The chain has TRBV7-9 and TRBJ2-5, with a weak D call TRBD2 (5 bases). CDR3 length equals 14 residues. Deletions cut 4 bases from V and 1 base from J, with 10 bases between. The germline CDR1 and CDR2 sequences are SEHNR and FQNEAQ (reference sequence). The DNA of the CDR3 is TGTGCCAGCAGCTATACGGGGATCCAAGAGACCCAGTACTTC. It codes for CASSYTGIQETQYF.

The chain combines TRBV14 with TRBJ2-3; 11 nucleotides align to TRBD2. The trim removed 4 bases at V and 1 base at J, leaving 7 bases unmatched. CDR3 size: 17 residues. From germline, CDR1 is SGHDN and CDR2 FVKESK. Here the CDR3 reads CASSPSPGLAGTDTQYF. The CDR3 nucleotides are TGTGCCAGCAGCCCAAGTCCGGGACTAGCGGGCACAGATACGCAGTATTTT.